The 16 T cell receptor beta chains below all came from one sample that was sequenced in a study of T cells in localized non-small cell lung cancer. The method was immunoSEQ multiplex PCR; TCRdb's version includes in-frame clones alone and lacks a portion of them. The sample lists 4,200 or so clones; about 25% were seen once. The sample consisted of lung tumor tissue, taken before any cancer treatment. All receptors derive from a male donor older than 55 with stage I lung adenocarcinoma.

The chain recombines TRBV11-3 with TRBJ2-2, with 9 bases lining up with TRBD2. Trimming took 5 bases from V and 4 from J; bases not matched to a gene: 5. This CDR3 has 15 residues. Germline assignment: CDR1 SGHNT and CDR2 YENEEA. In nucleotides, the CDR3 is TGTGCCAGCAGCCCCGGGACTAGCCTCACCGGGGAGCTGTTTTTT. It translates to CASSPGTSLTGELFF.

The chain has TRBV6-8 and TRBJ1-3; the match to TRBD1 covers 9 bases. The CDR3 extends over 16 amino acids. CDR1 and CDR2 (germline): MNHGY, SAAAGT. The trim removed 5 bases at V and 3 bases at J, leaving 8 bases unmatched. In DNA, the CDR3 is TGTGCCAGCAGTCATTCGACAGGGGGTGGTGGAAACACCATATATTTT. Amino acids: CASSHSTGGGGNTIYF.

This rearrangement joins TRBV2 to TRBJ2-1; a weak D match, TRBD1 (5 bases). Germline loops: CDR1 SNHLY, CDR2 FYNNEI. The V end lost 7 bases, the J end lost 7 bases, and 17 bases lay between the germline ends. The CDR3 is made up of 14 amino acids. The CDR3 reads CASIEDTLLNEQFF. The CDR3, as DNA: TGTGCCAGCATTGAGGACACCCTCTTGAATGAGCAGTTCTTC.

V usage is TRBV30 and J usage is TRBJ1-3; D is unclear. The V and J ends lost 2 bases and 0 bases respectively, with 8 bases between them. This CDR3 region has 14 residues. Germline V lookup: CDR1 GTSNPN, CDR2 SVGIG (reference sequence). CDR3 coding DNA: TGTGCCTGGAGTCGGCTTCTCTCTGGAAACACCATATATTTT. Translated: CAWSRLLSGNTIYF.

V gene TRBV11-3 combines with J gene TRBJ1-2, with 8 positions matching TRBD1. This CDR3 spans 15 amino acids. The trim removed 3 bases at V and 4 bases at J, leaving 7 bases unmatched. Looked up from germline, CDR1 is SGHNT and CDR2 is YENEEA. The CDR3 DNA reads as TGTGCCAGCAGCTTGGCGACAGGGGCCACCTATGGCTACACCTTC. Translating gives CASSLATGATYGYTF.

The chain carries TRBV19 and TRBJ1-5; no clear D gene. V lost 10 bases, J lost 3 bases, and 19 bases lay in between. From germline, CDR1 is LNHDA and CDR2 SQIVND (reference sequence). CDR3 size: 15 residues. CDR3 in amino acids: CATTLSWGNNQPQHF. The DNA for the CDR3 is TGTGCCACTACTTTGTCTTGGGGTAACAATCAGCCCCAGCATTTT. The full variable domain, with the rest looked up from reference TRBV19 and TRBJ1-5, is DGGITQSPKYLFRKEGQNVTLSCEQNLNHDAMYWYRQDPGQGLRLIYYSQIVNDFQKGDIAEGYSVSREKKESFPLTVTSAQKNPTAFYLCATTLSWGNNQPQHFGDGTRLSIL.

This clone is medium-sized. The genes are TRBV11-3 and TRBJ1-3; possible D gene TRBD1, 5 bases. The CDR3 spans 16 residues. V lost 3 bases to trimming and J lost 6 bases, with 18 bases between them. Germline CDR1 and CDR2: SGHNT and YENEEA. The CDR3 sequence is CASSLAPRVSENTIYF. The CDR3 DNA follows: TGTGCCAGCAGCTTGGCCCCCAGGGTTTCCGAAAACACCATATATTTT.

The chain combines TRBV9 with TRBJ2-2, with 8 bases aligning to TRBD1. Germline V gives CDR1 SGDLS, CDR2 YYNGEE. The CDR3 runs to 15 residues. V was pared by 2 bases and J by 4 bases, with 4 bases of the junction left unmatched. The CDR3 loop reads CASSVTGGSTGELFF. The CDR3 DNA reads as TGTGCCAGCAGCGTTACAGGGGGAAGCACCGGGGAGCTGTTTTTT.

This sequence joins TRBV11-3 and TRBJ2-1; 10 bases align to TRBD2. The CDR3 has 15 residues. Germline V gives CDR1 SGHNT, CDR2 YENEEA. J gave up 1 base and V 3 bases, and 0 bases lay outside the gene matches. CDR3 sequence (DNA): TGTGCCAGCAGCTTTAGCGGGGGGTCCTACAATGAGCAGTTCTTC. Its translation: CASSFSGGSYNEQFF.

The CDR3: CASRGGRVGNTEAFF. DNA for the CDR3: TGTGCCAGCAGGGGGGGGAGGGTAGGGAACACTGAAGCTTTCTTT. The chain has TRBV6-8 and TRBJ1-1; D is perhaps TRBD1 (5 bases). V dropped 6 bases and J dropped 1 base, with 15 bases sitting between them. Per germline, CDR1 MNHGY and CDR2 SAAAGT. The CDR3 covers 15 residues.

This rearrangement joins TRBV30 to TRBJ1-2, with no clear D. V gave up 2 bases and J gave up 0 bases, with 10 bases separating them. The CDR3 spans 14 residues. CDR1 and CDR2 from the germline V gene are GTSNPN and SVGIG (reference sequence). The CDR3 DNA reads as TGTGCCTGGAGTAAGGCAGGAGCTAACTATGGCTACACCTTC. Translated: CAWSKAGANYGYTF.

This clone was seen only once. The rearrangement uses TRBV30 and TRBJ1-5, with a possible D match to TRBD1 (5 bases). Looked up from germline, CDR1 is GTSNPN and CDR2 is SVGIG (reference sequence). Trimming took 5 bases from V and 4 from J, leaving 15 bases between them. CDR3 length: 14 residues. The CDR3 loop reads CAWARDVVNQPQHF. The CDR3 bases are TGTGCCTGGGCCCGGGACGTAGTTAATCAGCCCCAGCATTTT.

This clone is medium-sized. The chain combines TRBV18 with TRBJ2-1; TRBD2 agrees at 9 bases. Looked up from germline, CDR1 is KGHSH and CDR2 is LQKENI. The CDR3 covers 13 residues. V lost 7 bases and J lost 6; bases outside the gene matches: 4. For the CDR3, the DNA is TGTGCCAGCTTAAGCGGGGGGTCCAATGAGCAGTTCTTC. It translates to CASLSGGSNEQFF.

This clone was seen a few times. The chain carries TRBV7-2 and TRBJ1-1; D is perhaps TRBD1 (5 bases). There are 13 residues in the CDR3. Trimming stripped 5 bases from V and 8 bases from J, with 15 bases between. Germline V gene sequence: CDR1 SGHTA, CDR2 FQGNSA. The chain's CDR3 is CASSANTGTEAFF. The CDR3 DNA is TGTGCCAGCAGCGCTAATACGGGGACCGAAGCTTTCTTT.

The V and J genes are TRBV10-3 and TRBJ2-1; 9 nucleotides line up with TRBD2. CDR1 ENHRY and CDR2 SYGVKD come from the germline V gene. The junction had 3 bases not matched to a gene; V was cut back by 3 bases and J by 3 bases. The CDR3 consists of 15 residues. The CDR3 loop is CAISDTRGGYNEQFF. CDR3 sequence (DNA): TGTGCCATCAGTGACACGCGGGGGGGCTACAATGAGCAGTTCTTC.

By frequency in the sample, this clone is medium-sized. CDR3 sequence: CASSYTTGEDTEAFF. In DNA, the CDR3 is TGTGCCAGCAGTTACACGACAGGGGAGGACACTGAAGCTTTCTTT. This chain uses TRBV6-8 with TRBJ1-1; 8 nucleotides align to TRBD1. The CDR3 is made up of 15 amino acids. The V and J ends lost 2 bases and 3 bases, in that order; junction bases with no gene match: 5. Per germline, CDR1 MNHGY and CDR2 SAAAGT.